The sequence of this TCR beta chain was determined in a study of T cell responses to AZD1222 COVID-19 vaccine. Study results and caveats: Females made up more of the donors, who were largely white British, and clonal diversity may have come out too low. Unmutated variant regions are reportedly the target of nearly half of TCRs that are spike-specific. Elevations in Spike-specific TCR breadth and depth followed administration of two AZD1222 doses.

The method was immunoSEQ multiplex PCR; TCRdb's version includes in-frame clones alone and lacks a portion of them. The table includes over 150,000 clones, roughly 92% detected once. This CDR3 contains 15 residues. Germline CDR1 and CDR2: MDHEN and SYDVKM. The ends were cut back, 7 bases at V and 0 bases at J, with 15 bases in the middle. Timing groups of about 4 and about 12 weeks for second doses were pooled. Concerning this clone: What it binds is not known.

This clonotype was sampled from an adult who received the AZD1222 COVID-19 vaccine. Specimen: peripheral blood, collected 28 days after the second AZD1222 dose. The chain carries TRBV28 and TRBJ1-1, with D perhaps TRBD1 (6 bases). In DNA form, the CDR3 reads TGTGCCAGCACCGCTCCAGGGGCCCTGAACACTGAAGCTTTCTTT. This sequence encodes CASTAPGALNTEAFF.